The entry below gives a single TCR beta chain sequence along with its context. The antigen it recognizes is unknown. Base qualities are not provided; no much larger clone lies one nucleotide away. The data derive from a study of cytomegalovirus exposure and HLA in healthy donors (TCRdb year 2017). About the study as a whole: An earlier analysis of approximately 640 of the donors reported approximately 300 Gb of sequence data and 117 million unique TCR beta sequences from about 179 million T cells. HLA typing included class I and class II loci at four-digit resolution. All discovery cohort repertoires had been generated on a single sequencing platform. The study aimed to test whether cataloging public T cell receptors could reveal signatures of past pathogen exposure. Typing coverage differed by locus: A, B, C, DRB1 and DQB1 were typed in roughly 620-630 donors, DQA1 in roughly 510, DPA1 in 600 to 610, and DPB1 in approximately 450. A later genetic analysis used genome-wide SNP genotypes for about three fifths of the 666 donors, treating that subset as a discovery cohort. The study used immunosequencing to profile the T cell repertoires of some 600 subjects and linked those repertoires to cytomegalovirus serostatus. A separate validation cohort of some 130 different subjects was used in addition to the roughly 620-subject first cohort. In the later analysis, no new phenotypic data were used to find candidate immune exposures; instead, reliance was placed on TCR beta sequences and their occurrence across donors. Among about 400 genotyped donors of the cohort, an average of around 240,000 unique TCR beta nucleotide sequences was sequenced per donor, of which about 19% were non-productive. An earlier analysis of fewer than 750 of the donors used high-throughput TCR beta sequencing to judge whether each TCR beta V gene segment behaved as functional or pseudogenic. High-throughput TCR immunosequencing, statistical association of individual TCRs with disease status, and machine learning were combined to predict cytomegalovirus infection status. Donor age, sex, ethnicity and CMV serostatus were collected together with the repertoire data. An early release covering some 640 HLA-typed donors comprised about 320 gigabases of sequencing data and around 80 million unique TCR sequences. The genetic ancestry cluster associated with self-reported Caucasian donors included over 65% of the roughly 380 genotyped donors. Because of strong linkage in the cohort, 4 to 6 DR-DQ haplotypes were treated as single units for association and clustering. In a later analysis, previously published TCR beta repertoires from more than 500 donors were re-analyzed and high-resolution HLA genotyping was added so that TCR occurrence patterns could be studied.

CDR1 LGHNA and CDR2 YNFKEQ were looked up in the germline V gene. A distance of 10 bases separates the germline ends of V and J, which lose 1 base and 0 bases respectively. Including cysteine and phenylalanine, the CDR3 has 16 amino acids. Kept here is only the CDR3 DNA, which spans 48 bases and is read in frame from base 1. The paper as a whole reports these results and caveats: It was suggested by the authors that the approach could potentially be generalized to other disease states and immunological phenotypes. A later analysis found that TCR association rates varied across HLA loci, with DRB1 alleles showing the most associated TCRs and HLA-C alleles the fewest. Around 16 rarely observed V segments, including chromosome 9 orphons, were excluded from the earlier analysis of 550 to 700 of the donors because counts were too low. A further reported finding was that TCR beta sequences accurately predicted the HLA-A and HLA-B alleles for most subjects in the first cohort. CMV serostatus was the only immune exposure information available for the cohort. The classifier was reported to diagnose cytomegalovirus status with high specificity and sensitivity in both the original and validation cohorts. V-gene and J-gene trimming of TCR beta chains was associated with a missense DCLRE1C variant in a later genetic analysis, and the association was replicated in an independent cohort. Some IMGT-functional V segments, including TRBV6-2 and TRBV6-3, could not be distinguished by the 87-base-pair reads and were therefore excluded. When HLA alleles, especially DR and DQ, strongly co-occurred, attributing TCR associations to individual alleles was difficult. Linkage disequilibrium might explain the correlated functional status among segregating V segments, but an unknown experimental factor could not be excluded. A later analysis found that HLA-associated TCR beta chains were more clonally expanded and had lower generation probabilities than equally common non-associated chains. Sequencing depth was assumed to be roughly uniform across donors in the presence/absence analyses, though that assumption may not hold. HLA typing was unavailable for some donors at each locus, so association tests used only the typed subset. According to a later genetic analysis, donors in an Asian-associated ancestry cluster had fewer N-insertions in productive TCRs than the approximately 690-donor mean. Most TCR sequences were seen in very few donors, while some public TCRs were found in many individuals. In this cohort, only TCR beta chains were sequenced, and detectable features were limited by the absence of alpha or paired-chain data. A cluster of highly shared sequence variants was judged likely to be a technical artifact of the sequencing pipeline. A later analysis reported that several top co-occurrence clusters appeared linked to parvovirus B19, influenza, CMV and Epstein-Barr virus. A later analysis associated some 17,000 TCR beta sequences with specific HLA alleles at a false discovery rate of 0.05. Broadly in line with IMGT annotations, most TCR beta V segments showed up in productive rearrangements about 87% or about 30% of the time in an earlier analysis of around 550 of the donors. In vitro tests confirmed that a few of the cytomegalovirus-associated TCR beta chains recognize cytomegalovirus antigens. A later analysis found that most CMV-associated TCR beta chains appeared HLA-restricted, with HLA associations seemingly driven largely by CMV exposure. The study listed 150 to 200 TCR beta chains as associated with cytomegalovirus.

Library creation used the immunoSEQ multiplex PCR assay. The multiplex PCR relied on a mix of 60 forward primers for TCR Vbeta segments and 13 reverse primers for TCR Jbeta segments. The CDR3 region of rearranged TCR beta genes was amplified from genomic DNA by a multiplex PCR assay. The amplified TCR beta libraries were sequenced on the Illumina HiSeq System as 87-base-pair reads. Per the source publication's procedure: A later analysis counted 65 million to 90 million unique TCR beta chains across the 640 or so repertoires, and some 11 million of these chains were shared by at least two donors. A nearest-neighbor algorithm error-corrected the raw reads and collapsed the reads into unique sequences, merging closely related sequences to remove PCR and sequencing errors. CDR3 sequences were aligned to IMGT reference sequences to assign V, D and J gene segments. For a sequence to be retained, at least a six-nucleotide match to both a V gene segment and a J gene segment was required. A rearrangement counted as productive if the CDR3 had no stop codons and remained in frame with V and J, and every other rearrangement counted as non-productive. Following IMGT convention, CDR3 was defined as the stretch from the second conserved V-encoded cysteine to the conserved J-encoded phenylalanine. Sequences without an unambiguous match to a single V gene segment were excluded from the earlier analysis of about 600 of the donors. In an earlier analysis of several hundred of the donors, a V segment was called functional when productive rearrangements were above 56.7%, and segregating when the standard deviation between donors exceeded 5%. A statistical classification framework was built to diagnose cytomegalovirus status from the catalog of TCR beta chain sequences. In a later analysis, TCR nucleotide sequences were compared against IMGT/GENE-DB human TR gene sequences so that V and J genes could be assigned. The TCRdist pipeline was used in a later analysis to assign CDR3 sequences and most-parsimonious VDJ recombination scenarios. In a later analysis, each TCR beta chain was defined by its CDR3 amino acid sequence together with its V-gene family, and reads lacking a unique V-gene family were excluded. To address suspected cross-contamination and a sequencing artifact, a later analysis removed 550 to 750 highly shared, low-generation-probability nucleotide sequences. In a later analysis, a clonal expansion index for each public chain was calculated from normalized within-repertoire ranks of inferred template counts. In a later analysis, generation probabilities were computed using a VDJ recombination model fitted to out-of-frame rearrangements, and the results were checked against IGoR. In a later analysis, TCR-TCR, TCR-HLA and TCR-CMV co-occurrence was scored with hypergeometric tests, and a repertoire-size bias correction was applied to TCR pairs. A later analysis estimated false discovery rates by permuting HLA or CMV assignments 20 times. In a later analysis, co-occurring TCRs were grouped using DBSCAN, with TCRdist sequence similarity added in when clustering inside HLA-allele-positive subsets. For co-occurrence clustering, repertoires with fewer than 30,000 or more than 120,000 public chains were excluded, along with a handful of repertoires with anomalous nucleotide sharing. The source is immuneACCESS, and TCRdb retained only in-frame sequences with V and J called. Part of the clones is not carried over; for the studies checked, unresolved V genes explain less than half of this, and the remainder is unexplained. That table furnishes V, J and clone size, whereas the DNA furnished D and trimming. A total of around 170,000 clones appear in this sample, roughly 80% of them only once. Roughly 2.6% of the sample comes from the top ten.

The cohort comprised around 700 healthy bone marrow donors. At the time of sampling, every cohort member was nominally healthy, though immune exposures that went unrecorded were likely present. The donor tested CMV seropositive, placing the donor among the approximately 290 seropositive members of the cohort. Each donor provided a peripheral blood sample, and peripheral blood mononuclear cells were used for TCR beta sequencing. Genomic DNA was extracted from the blood cell samples with the Qiagen DNeasy Blood Extraction Kit. This TCR was recovered from a woman between 45 and 65 years old in good health and CMV-seropositive. Recombination linked TRBV4-2 to TRBJ1-3, with TRBD1 as a weak D call on 5 bases. Material: PBMCs. CDR3 protein: CASSQGSGNSGNTIYF. The nucleotide sequence is TGTGCCAGCAGCCAAGGGTCAGGGAACTCTGGAAACACCATATATTTT.